These T cell receptor beta chains were read from a single sample in a study of T cell repertoires in cytomegalovirus infection. Each CDR3 protein is one row after TCRdb ran MiXCR on the reads. This sample has around 260,000 distinct CDR3 sequences, with about 25% found just once. The sequencing sample was made of PBMCs. The receptors were sampled from a human donor in good health (CMV status not recorded). Some clones in this sample may be carry-over from other donors' samples. CDR3s include the opening cysteine and the closing phenylalanine or tryptophan. A D gene is named only where the DNA matches it firmly. Clone size is shown for a subset of rows, as once, few, many or a class of expanded clone.

>NA|TRBV6-1|few|TRBJ1-5
TGTGCCAGCAAAAACGGGATGGGTCCCCAGCATTTT
CASKNGMGPQHF
>TRBD1|TRBV6-1|NA|TRBJ2-4
TGTGCCGGCAGTATCAGACAGGGGCTAGCCAAAAACATTCAGTACTTC
CAGSIRQGLAKNIQYF
>TRBD1|TRBV7-2|many|TRBJ1-2
TGTGCCAGCAGCTCCAGGGGGGGGCAGGGCTACACCTTC
CASSSRGGQGYTF
>NA|TRBV20-1|NA|TRBJ2-3
TGCAGTGCTTTCCTCACAGATACGCAGTATTTT
CSAFLTDTQYF
>TRBD2|TRBV7-2|few|TRBJ2-7
TGTGCCAGCAGCTTCTACCGGGAGGCCCACGAGCAGTACTTC
CASSFYREAHEQYF
>NA|TRBV24-1|many|TRBJ1-2
TGTGCCACCAGTGATCCCCGGGCCAGGCCCAACTATGGCTACACCTTC
CATSDPRARPNYGYTF
>NA|TRBV19|many|TRBJ1-2
TGTGCCAGTCTCGACAGCTTAATTTTAGATGGCTACACCTTC
CASLDSLILDGYTF
>NA|TRBV12-3/TRBV12-4|NA|TRBJ1-1
TGTGCCAGCAGTTTAATTAACGTGGGGACTGAAGCTTTCTTT
CASSLINVGTEAFF
>TRBD1|TRBV7-3|many|TRBJ2-7
TGTGCCAGCAGCCTAGGGACAGTGGGAATCTACGAGCAGTACTTC
CASSLGTVGIYEQYF
>NA|TRBV20-1|few|TRBJ1-5
TGCAGTGCCGAGGGGAATCCCAATCAGCCCCAGCATTTT
CSAEGNPNQPQHF
>NA|TRBV28|many|TRBJ2-3
TGTGCCAGCAGGCGTCGGGCGTGGGGCACAGATACGCAGTATTTT
CASRRRAWGTDTQYF
>NA|TRBV29-1|NA|TRBJ1-3
TGCAGCGCCGGTGTAGGGTCTGGAAACACCATATATTTT
CSAGVGSGNTIYF
>NA|TRBV5-4|NA|TRBJ2-5
TGTGCCAGCAGCCCTGGTGGCAGATCCCAAGAGACCCAGTACTTC
CASSPGGRSQETQYF
>NA|TRBV7-9|NA|TRBJ1-4
TGTGCCAGCGGTCGCGGGGGGACTAATGAAAAACTGTTTTTT
CASGRGGTNEKLFF
>NA|TRBV7-9|NA|TRBJ1-5
TGTGTAGTCACAGATGATCAGCCCCAGCATTTT
CVVTDDQPQHF
>NA|TRBV9|many|TRBJ1-2
TGTGCCAGCAGCGTATCCCCGGCCAACTATGGCTACACCTTC
CASSVSPANYGYTF
>NA|TRBV29-1|few|TRBJ2-7
TGCAGCGCCGTCATTCGGGAGACGTCCTACGAGCAGTACTTC
CSAVIRETSYEQYF
>NA|TRBV15|NA|TRBJ2-2
TGTGCCACCAGTGTGGGCGGCACCGGGGAGCTGTTTTTT
CATSVGGTGELFF
>NA|TRBV6-5|few|TRBJ2-7
TGTGCCAGCAGTTCCCTTCGGGTGGGACCCTCCTACGAGCAGTACTTC
CASSSLRVGPSYEQYF
>NA|TRBV28|few|TRBJ1-2
TGTGCCAGCAGTTTATTTCAGGGGCTTGGCTACACCTTC
CASSLFQGLGYTF
>NA|TRBV20-1|once|TRBJ2-2
TGCAGTGCCCCTAGAGACACCGGGGAGCTGTTTTTT
CSAPRDTGELFF
>TRBD1|TRBV10-3|NA|TRBJ2-5
TGTGCCATCAGTGATAGTCACAGGGGGCGCCAAGAGACCCAGTACTTC
CAISDSHRGRQETQYF
>NA|TRBV10-3|few|TRBJ2-3
TGTGCCATCAGTGCCGGGGTTAGCACAGATACGCAGTATTTT
CAISAGVSTDTQYF
>NA|TRBV20-1|NA|TRBJ1-1
TGCAGTGCTAGAGATAGGATAGCCGCTGAAGCTTTCTTT
CSARDRIAAEAFF
>NA|TRBV7-2|NA|TRBJ1-5
TGTGCCAGCAGCCAAAGAGGACGGGGGAGCAATCAGCCCCAGCATTTT
CASSQRGRGSNQPQHF
>NA|TRBV7-2|many|TRBJ1-4
TGTGCCAGCAGCTTCGCACCCGCCGCAAATGAAAAACTGTTTTTT
CASSFAPAANEKLFF
>NA|TRBV7-2|NA|TRBJ2-3
TGTGCCAGCAGCTATACCTCCGCAATCACAGATACGCAGTATTTT
CASSYTSAITDTQYF
>NA|TRBV12-3/TRBV12-4|NA|TRBJ2-1
TGTGCCAGCCGTGAAGACAGGCTTGATTACAATGAGCAGTTCTTC
CASREDRLDYNEQFF
>TRBD1|TRBV9|NA|TRBJ1-3
TGTGCCAGCAGTCCACAGGGGGACACCATATATTTT
CASSPQGDTIYF
>TRBD1|TRBV7-9|few|TRBJ1-6
TGTGCCAGCAGCTCGACAGGGATTAATTCACCCCTCCACTTT
CASSSTGINSPLHF
>NA|TRBV24-1|many|TRBJ2-6
TGTGCCACCAGTGATCCGAGCCCAGGTCCTGGGGCCAACGTCCTGACTTTC
CATSDPSPGPGANVLTF